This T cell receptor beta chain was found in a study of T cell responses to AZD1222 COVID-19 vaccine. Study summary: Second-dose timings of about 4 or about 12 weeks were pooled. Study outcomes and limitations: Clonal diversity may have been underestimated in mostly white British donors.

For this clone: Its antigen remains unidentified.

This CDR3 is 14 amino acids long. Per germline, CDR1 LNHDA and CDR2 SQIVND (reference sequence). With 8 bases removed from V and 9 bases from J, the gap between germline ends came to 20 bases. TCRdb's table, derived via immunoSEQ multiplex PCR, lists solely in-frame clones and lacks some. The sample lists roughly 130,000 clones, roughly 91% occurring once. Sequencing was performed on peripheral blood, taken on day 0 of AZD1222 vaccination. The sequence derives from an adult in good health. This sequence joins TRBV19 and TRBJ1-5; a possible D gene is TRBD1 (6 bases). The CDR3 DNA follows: TGTGCCAGTGAAAAAACAGGGACCCCGGGGCCCCAGCATTTT. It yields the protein CASEKTGTPGPQHF. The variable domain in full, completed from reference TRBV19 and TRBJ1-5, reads DGGITQSPKYLFRKEGQNVTLSCEQNLNHDAMYWYRQDPGQGLRLIYYSQIVNDFQKGDIAEGYSVSREKKESFPLTVTSAQKNPTAFYLCASEKTGTPGPQHFGDGTRLSIL.